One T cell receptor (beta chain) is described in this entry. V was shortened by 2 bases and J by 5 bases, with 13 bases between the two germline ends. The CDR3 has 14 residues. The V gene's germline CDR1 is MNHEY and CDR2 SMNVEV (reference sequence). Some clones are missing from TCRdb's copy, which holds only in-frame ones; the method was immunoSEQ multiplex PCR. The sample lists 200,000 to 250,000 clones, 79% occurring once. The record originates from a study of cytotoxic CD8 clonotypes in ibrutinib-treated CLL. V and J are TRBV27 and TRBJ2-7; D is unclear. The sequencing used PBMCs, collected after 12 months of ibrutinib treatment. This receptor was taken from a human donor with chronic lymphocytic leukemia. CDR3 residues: CASSLKFPPNEQYF. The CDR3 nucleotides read TGTGCCAGCAGTTTAAAATTCCCCCCTAACGAGCAGTACTTC.